A selection of T cell receptor beta chains follows, all from one sample in a study of T cell repertoires in cytomegalovirus infection. A single record per CDR3 protein comes from TCRdb applying MiXCR to the reads. The sample shows 200,000 or so distinct CDR3 sequences, 28% of them seen only once. Sample: PBMCs. The receptors originated from a human donor in good health (CMV status not recorded). Some clones in this sample may be carry-over from other donors' samples. Each CDR3 is given with its conserved first and last residue.

cdr3_aa: CASSLRGGRDRSNQPQHF
v_call: TRBV6-1
j_call: TRBJ1-5

cdr3_aa: CASSANPTGVSYGYTF
v_call: TRBV2
j_call: TRBJ1-2

cdr3_aa: CASSLGGGGNTIYF
v_call: TRBV13
j_call: TRBJ1-3

cdr3_aa: CASSLKGSVTEAFF
v_call: TRBV7-8
j_call: TRBJ1-1

cdr3_aa: CSARDRGPNEKLFF
v_call: TRBV20-1
j_call: TRBJ1-4

cdr3_aa: CASSSTGTEVDEQFF
v_call: TRBV6-5
j_call: TRBJ2-1

cdr3_aa: CASSHVADLNTGELFF
v_call: TRBV19
j_call: TRBJ2-2

cdr3_aa: CASMSRRADSGNTIYF
v_call: TRBV19
j_call: TRBJ1-3

cdr3_aa: CASSQDGGGNYGYTF
v_call: TRBV4-1
j_call: TRBJ1-2

cdr3_aa: CASSQKGDRSGGEQYF
v_call: TRBV4-1
j_call: TRBJ2-7

cdr3_aa: CASSQDRGNEKLFF
v_call: TRBV12-3/TRBV12-4
j_call: TRBJ1-4

cdr3_aa: CASSLAVTSGDQETQYF
v_call: TRBV7-8
j_call: TRBJ2-5

cdr3_aa: CAWSMIAGTTGELFF
v_call: TRBV30
j_call: TRBJ2-2

cdr3_aa: CASSLKGRIGDTQYF
v_call: TRBV7-9
j_call: TRBJ2-3

cdr3_aa: CASSKLAAGANVLTF
v_call: TRBV12-3/TRBV12-4
j_call: TRBJ2-6

cdr3_aa: CASSLGGRPRAKGTEAFF
v_call: TRBV7-6
j_call: TRBJ1-1

cdr3_aa: CASSVDRHTEAFF
v_call: TRBV5-1
j_call: TRBJ1-1

cdr3_aa: CAIKATDQNTEAFF
v_call: TRBV10-3
j_call: TRBJ1-1

cdr3_aa: CASSRQGSNTEAFF
v_call: TRBV7-2
j_call: TRBJ1-1

cdr3_aa: CASSSPGQNTEAFF
v_call: TRBV5-1
j_call: TRBJ1-1

cdr3_aa: CASSSAISMSTEAFF
v_call: TRBV5-1
j_call: TRBJ1-1

cdr3_aa: CASSEEVPPLWSFF
v_call: TRBV6-1
j_call: TRBJ1-1

cdr3_aa: CASSLGELGNQPQHF
v_call: TRBV7-6
j_call: TRBJ1-5

cdr3_aa: CSVEDTGRGGYTF
v_call: TRBV29-1
j_call: TRBJ1-2

cdr3_aa: CASSLVRGGEKLFF
v_call: TRBV7-2
j_call: TRBJ1-4

cdr3_aa: CASLAARGSESEKLFF
v_call: TRBV19
j_call: TRBJ1-4

cdr3_aa: CASSPPYSGPSSYEQYF
v_call: TRBV7-6
j_call: TRBJ2-7

cdr3_aa: CASTPDGNQPQHF
v_call: TRBV6-2/TRBV6-3
j_call: TRBJ1-5

cdr3_aa: CASSLSQGVNTGELFF
v_call: TRBV11-2
j_call: TRBJ2-2

cdr3_aa: CASSLEEGINTGELFF
v_call: TRBV7-9
j_call: TRBJ2-2

cdr3_aa: CASSQGHQNTEAFF
v_call: TRBV7-3
j_call: TRBJ1-1

cdr3_aa: CASSLDGGFGSPLHF
v_call: TRBV7-2
j_call: TRBJ1-6

cdr3_aa: CASRETGGYGYTF
v_call: TRBV6-5
j_call: TRBJ1-2

cdr3_aa: CASSPGSVEKLFF
v_call: TRBV2
j_call: TRBJ1-4

cdr3_aa: CASSGQGRNEQFF
v_call: TRBV7-6
j_call: TRBJ2-1

cdr3_aa: CASSLGTSGGYEQYF
v_call: TRBV7-8
j_call: TRBJ2-7

cdr3_aa: CASRGQGRLNNYGYTF
v_call: TRBV7-2
j_call: TRBJ1-2

cdr3_aa: CPSSSGRGETQYF
v_call: TRBV7-9
j_call: TRBJ2-5

cdr3_aa: CASLRERTPLHF
v_call: TRBV6-6
j_call: TRBJ1-6

cdr3_aa: CASSLDQGSNYGYTF
v_call: TRBV13
j_call: TRBJ1-2

cdr3_aa: CASSPAIRGSGKNEQFF
v_call: TRBV6-2/TRBV6-3
j_call: TRBJ2-1

cdr3_aa: CASSVGDTLSYEQYF
v_call: TRBV6-6
j_call: TRBJ2-7

cdr3_aa: CSVESSKGNTIYF
v_call: TRBV29-1
j_call: TRBJ1-3

cdr3_aa: CASSSQGFQETQYF
v_call: TRBV7-9
j_call: TRBJ2-5

cdr3_aa: CASMPSGLAGGYGEQFF
v_call: TRBV19
j_call: TRBJ2-1

cdr3_aa: CASSDRFNQPQHF
v_call: TRBV7-2
j_call: TRBJ1-5

cdr3_aa: CATSSPIVRRGPPVF
v_call: TRBV15
j_call: TRBJ2-1

cdr3_aa: CASSSPSDSYNEQFF
v_call: TRBV5-1
j_call: TRBJ2-1

cdr3_aa: CAGLAGGTNEQFF
v_call: TRBV2
j_call: TRBJ2-1

cdr3_aa: CASREDGTNTEAFF
v_call: TRBV6-2/TRBV6-3
j_call: TRBJ1-1

cdr3_aa: CASSRPGTPIQYF
v_call: TRBV7-9
j_call: TRBJ2-4

cdr3_aa: CASSGGGYYEQYF
v_call: TRBV2
j_call: TRBJ2-7

cdr3_aa: CASSLAGQGETQYF
v_call: TRBV7-2
j_call: TRBJ2-5

cdr3_aa: CSAETGTGVTDTQYF
v_call: TRBV20-1
j_call: TRBJ2-3

cdr3_aa: CASMSGGTDTQYF
v_call: TRBV10-1
j_call: TRBJ2-3

cdr3_aa: CASSFGLAENTGELFF
v_call: TRBV12-3/TRBV12-4
j_call: TRBJ2-2

cdr3_aa: CASSPYPTEQGTQYF
v_call: TRBV11-2
j_call: TRBJ2-5

cdr3_aa: CASSQRQAGTEAFF
v_call: TRBV18
j_call: TRBJ1-1

cdr3_aa: CASSNLPGGDTGELFF
v_call: TRBV19
j_call: TRBJ2-2